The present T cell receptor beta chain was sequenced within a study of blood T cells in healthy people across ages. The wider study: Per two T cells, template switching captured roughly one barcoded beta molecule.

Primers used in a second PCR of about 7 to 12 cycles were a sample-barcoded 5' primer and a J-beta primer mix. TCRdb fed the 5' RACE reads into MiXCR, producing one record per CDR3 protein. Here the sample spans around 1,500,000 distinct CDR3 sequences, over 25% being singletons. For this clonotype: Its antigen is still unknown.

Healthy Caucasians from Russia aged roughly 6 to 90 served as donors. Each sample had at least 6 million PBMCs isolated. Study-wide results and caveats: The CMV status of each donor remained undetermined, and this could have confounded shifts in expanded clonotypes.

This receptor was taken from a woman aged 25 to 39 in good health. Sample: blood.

The CDR3 here is CSAEGTVYNEQFF. CDR3 nucleotides: TGCAGTGCCGAAGGGACAGTTTACAATGAGCAGTTCTTC. V usage is TRBV20-1 and J usage is TRBJ2-1, with 7 bases fitting TRBD1. CDR1 and CDR2 from the germline V gene are DFQATT and SNEGSKA (reference sequence). The CDR3 has 13 residues. J was trimmed by 4 bases and V by 6 bases; bases with no gene match: 6.